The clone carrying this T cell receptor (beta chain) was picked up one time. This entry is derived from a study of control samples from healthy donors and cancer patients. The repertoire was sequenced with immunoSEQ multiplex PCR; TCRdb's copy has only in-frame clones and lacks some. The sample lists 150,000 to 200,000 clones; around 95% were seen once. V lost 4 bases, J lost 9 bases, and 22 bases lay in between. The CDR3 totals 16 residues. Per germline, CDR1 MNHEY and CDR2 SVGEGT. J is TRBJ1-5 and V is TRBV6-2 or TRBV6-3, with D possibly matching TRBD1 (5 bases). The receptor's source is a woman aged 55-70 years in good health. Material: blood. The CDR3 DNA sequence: TGTGCCAGCAGTTCTACGGACATCCGGCCATCTCGGCCCCAGCATTTT. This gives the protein CASSSTDIRPSRPQHF.